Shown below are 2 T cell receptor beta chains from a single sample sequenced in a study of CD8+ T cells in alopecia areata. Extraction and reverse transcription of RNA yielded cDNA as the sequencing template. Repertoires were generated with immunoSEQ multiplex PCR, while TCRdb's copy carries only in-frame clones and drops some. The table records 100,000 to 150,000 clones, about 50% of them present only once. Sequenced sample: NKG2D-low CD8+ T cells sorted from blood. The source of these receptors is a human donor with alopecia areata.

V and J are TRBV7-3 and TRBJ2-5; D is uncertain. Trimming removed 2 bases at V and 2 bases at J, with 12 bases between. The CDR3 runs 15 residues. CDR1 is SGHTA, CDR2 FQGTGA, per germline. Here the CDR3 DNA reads TGTGCCAGCAGCTTATCCAGTTCGGTTCAAGAGACCCAGTACTTC. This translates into CASSLSSSVQETQYF.

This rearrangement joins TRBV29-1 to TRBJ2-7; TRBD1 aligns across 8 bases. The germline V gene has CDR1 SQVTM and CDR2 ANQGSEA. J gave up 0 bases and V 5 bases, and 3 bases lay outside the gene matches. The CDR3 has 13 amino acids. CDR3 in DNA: TGCAGCGTTTGGACAGGGAGCTCCTACGAGCAGTACTTC. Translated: CSVWTGSSYEQYF.